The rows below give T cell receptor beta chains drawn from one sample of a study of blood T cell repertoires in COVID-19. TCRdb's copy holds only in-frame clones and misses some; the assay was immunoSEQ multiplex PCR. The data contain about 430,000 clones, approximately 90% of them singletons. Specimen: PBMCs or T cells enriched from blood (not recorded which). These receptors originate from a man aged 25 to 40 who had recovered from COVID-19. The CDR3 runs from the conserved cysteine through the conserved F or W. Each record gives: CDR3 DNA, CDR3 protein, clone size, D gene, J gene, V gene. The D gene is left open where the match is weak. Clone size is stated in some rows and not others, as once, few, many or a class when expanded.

CDR3 DNA: TGTGCCAGCAGCGACTCGGGACAGAAACTAAATTCACCCCTCCACTTT
CDR3 protein: CASSDSGQKLNSPLHF
clone size: NA
D gene: TRBD1
J gene: TRBJ1-6
V gene: TRBV7-9

CDR3 DNA: TGTGCCTGGAACCTAGCGGGAGCCTCCCATGAGCAGTTCTTC
CDR3 protein: CAWNLAGASHEQFF
clone size: NA
D gene: TRBD2
J gene: TRBJ2-1
V gene: TRBV30

CDR3 DNA: TGTGCCAGCAGCCAACTAGGTGGACTAGCGGTACAGGGTACGCAGTATTTT
CDR3 protein: CASSQLGGLAVQGTQYF
clone size: NA
D gene: TRBD2
J gene: TRBJ2-3
V gene: TRBV4-2

CDR3 DNA: TGTGCCAGCAGCCCTGGGGAGGACTATGGCTACACCTTC
CDR3 protein: CASSPGEDYGYTF
clone size: few
D gene: NA
J gene: TRBJ1-2
V gene: TRBV12-3/TRBV12-4

CDR3 DNA: TGTGCCAGCAGCCAAGGGGTGGTAGATAGCAATCAGCCCCAGCATTTT
CDR3 protein: CASSQGVVDSNQPQHF
clone size: NA
D gene: NA
J gene: TRBJ1-5
V gene: TRBV6-4

CDR3 DNA: TGCGCCAGCAGCTATGCCGGGACACAGAACACTGAAGCTTTCTTT
CDR3 protein: CASSYAGTQNTEAFF
clone size: NA
D gene: NA
J gene: TRBJ1-1
V gene: TRBV5-1

CDR3 DNA: TGTGCCAGCAGTACGCAGCGGGAGCAGACCGGGGAGCTGTTTTTT
CDR3 protein: CASSTQREQTGELFF
clone size: few
D gene: TRBD2
J gene: TRBJ2-2
V gene: TRBV6-6

CDR3 DNA: TGCGCCAGCCGGACCGGGAGACAGCGAAGCTCCTACAATGAGCAGTTCTTC
CDR3 protein: CASRTGRQRSSYNEQFF
clone size: NA
D gene: NA
J gene: TRBJ2-1
V gene: TRBV10-1

CDR3 DNA: TGCGCCAGCAGCTTGGGACCTAGCGGGGATAGGGATACGCAGTATTTT
CDR3 protein: CASSLGPSGDRDTQYF
clone size: NA
D gene: TRBD2
J gene: TRBJ2-3
V gene: TRBV5-1

CDR3 DNA: TGTGCCAGCTACGGTTATTTGCTGGAGACCCAGTACTTC
CDR3 protein: CASYGYLLETQYF
clone size: NA
D gene: NA
J gene: TRBJ2-5
V gene: TRBV28

CDR3 DNA: TGTGCCAGCAGCTTAGGTGGCGGGCCAGCTGAAGAGACCCAGTACTTC
CDR3 protein: CASSLGGGPAEETQYF
clone size: NA
D gene: NA
J gene: TRBJ2-5
V gene: TRBV11-2

CDR3 DNA: TGCGCCAGCAGCTTGGTTTGGCGGGAGTACAGTACGCAGTATTTT
CDR3 protein: CASSLVWREYSTQYF
clone size: NA
D gene: TRBD2
J gene: TRBJ2-3
V gene: TRBV5-1

CDR3 DNA: TGTGCCAGCAGTGACTGGCGGGAGAACAATGAGCAGTTCTTC
CDR3 protein: CASSDWRENNEQFF
clone size: NA
D gene: TRBD2
J gene: TRBJ2-1
V gene: TRBV6-4

CDR3 DNA: TGTGCCGGGAACAGACAGTTACAAGAGACCCAGTACTTC
CDR3 protein: CAGNRQLQETQYF
clone size: NA
D gene: NA
J gene: TRBJ2-5
V gene: TRBV19

CDR3 DNA: TGTGCCAGCAGCCCGCGGGACAGCTACGAGCAGTACTTC
CDR3 protein: CASSPRDSYEQYF
clone size: NA
D gene: NA
J gene: TRBJ2-7
V gene: TRBV9

CDR3 DNA: TGTGCCAGCAGCCAAGATCGGGGGGTCTACGAGCAGTACTTC
CDR3 protein: CASSQDRGVYEQYF
clone size: NA
D gene: TRBD2
J gene: TRBJ2-7
V gene: TRBV3-1/TRBV3-2

CDR3 DNA: TGTGCCAGCAGTTACTCGAGCTATGGCTACACCTTC
CDR3 protein: CASSYSSYGYTF
clone size: NA
D gene: NA
J gene: TRBJ1-2
V gene: TRBV6-2/TRBV6-3

CDR3 DNA: TGTGCCAGCAGCTTAGAAAGCGGCTCTGGAAACACCATATATTTT
CDR3 protein: CASSLESGSGNTIYF
clone size: NA
D gene: NA
J gene: TRBJ1-3
V gene: TRBV11-1

CDR3 DNA: TGCAGCGTTGACCAGGGGCGTCGTAGTGGCTACACCTTC
CDR3 protein: CSVDQGRRSGYTF
clone size: once
D gene: NA
J gene: TRBJ1-2
V gene: TRBV29-1

CDR3 DNA: TGCGCCAGCTCAGGGCTGAACACTGAAGCTTTCTTT
CDR3 protein: CASSGLNTEAFF
clone size: NA
D gene: NA
J gene: TRBJ1-1
V gene: TRBV10-2

CDR3 DNA: TGTGCCAGCTCACTGGACGGGACAGGGGCCCAGGGCACTGAAGCTTTCTTT
CDR3 protein: CASSLDGTGAQGTEAFF
clone size: NA
D gene: TRBD1
J gene: TRBJ1-1
V gene: TRBV18

CDR3 DNA: TGTGCCAGCAGCCGTCACGGGGTGACCTACGAGCAGTACTTC
CDR3 protein: CASSRHGVTYEQYF
clone size: NA
D gene: NA
J gene: TRBJ2-7
V gene: TRBV14

CDR3 DNA: TGTGCCAGCAGCGTAGGGAGGGACCACTACGAGCAGTACTTC
CDR3 protein: CASSVGRDHYEQYF
clone size: NA
D gene: TRBD2
J gene: TRBJ2-7
V gene: TRBV7-2

CDR3 DNA: TGCAGCGCCCGGACAGGGGACTCTGGAAACACCATATATTTT
CDR3 protein: CSARTGDSGNTIYF
clone size: NA
D gene: TRBD1
J gene: TRBJ1-3
V gene: TRBV29-1

CDR3 DNA: TGTGCCAGCAACCCACCTAGCGGAAACTACTACAATGAGCAGTTCTTC
CDR3 protein: CASNPPSGNYYNEQFF
clone size: NA
D gene: TRBD2
J gene: TRBJ2-1
V gene: TRBV28

CDR3 DNA: TGTGCCAGCACCAGCGGGTCGTACTACGAGCAGTACTTC
CDR3 protein: CASTSGSYYEQYF
clone size: NA
D gene: NA
J gene: TRBJ2-7
V gene: TRBV12-3/TRBV12-4

CDR3 DNA: TGTGCCAGCAGCCCACGACTAGCGGATTACCCCTACGAGCAGTACTTC
CDR3 protein: CASSPRLADYPYEQYF
clone size: NA
D gene: TRBD2
J gene: TRBJ2-7
V gene: TRBV3-1/TRBV3-2

CDR3 DNA: TGTGCCAGCACCCCCGGACTAGCGGGAGAATCTGAGCAGTTCTTC
CDR3 protein: CASTPGLAGESEQFF
clone size: once
D gene: TRBD2
J gene: TRBJ2-1
V gene: TRBV3-1/TRBV3-2

CDR3 DNA: TGTGCCAGTAGGCTAGCGGGATGGGGGACCCACGAGCAGTACTTC
CDR3 protein: CASRLAGWGTHEQYF
clone size: NA
D gene: TRBD2
J gene: TRBJ2-7
V gene: TRBV19